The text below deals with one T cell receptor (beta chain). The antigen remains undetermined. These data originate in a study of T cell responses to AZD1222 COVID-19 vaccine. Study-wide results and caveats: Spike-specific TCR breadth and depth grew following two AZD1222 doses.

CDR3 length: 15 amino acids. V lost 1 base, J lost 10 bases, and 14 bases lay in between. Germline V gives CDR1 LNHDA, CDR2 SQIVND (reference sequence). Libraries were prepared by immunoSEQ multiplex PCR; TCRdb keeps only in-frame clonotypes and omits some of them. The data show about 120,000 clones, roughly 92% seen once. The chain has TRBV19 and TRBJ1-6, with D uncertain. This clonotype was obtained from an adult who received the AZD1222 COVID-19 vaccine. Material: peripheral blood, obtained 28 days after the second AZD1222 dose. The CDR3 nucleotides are TGTGCCAGTAGTATAGGGGTCAGTTTCAGGTCACCCCTCCACTTT. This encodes CASSIGVSFRSPLHF.